Each of the 6 T cell receptor beta chains below was sequenced from the same sample in a study of CD8 T cells in ankylosing spondylitis. One entry per CDR3 protein, called by TCRdb with MiXCR from the 5' RACE reads. This table has 200,000 to 250,000 distinct CDR3 sequences, under 12% appearing once. The specimen sequenced was blood, either unsorted or a sorted T cell fraction (not recorded which). These receptor sequences come from a male donor with ankylosing spondylitis or in good health (not recorded which).

A word on this clonotype: A much larger clone lies one base from this, so it may be a read error. This sequence joins TRBV6-2 or TRBV6-3 and TRBJ1-1; D remains unclear. Looked up from germline, CDR1 is MNHEY and CDR2 is SVGEGT. The CDR3 totals 14 residues. CDR3 region: CTSKWSSPNTEAFF. CDR3 in DNA: TGTACCAGCAAATGGTCCAGCCCGAACACTGAAGCTTTCTTT.

This clonotype was seen repeatedly, ten times or more. This chain connects TRBV25-1 to TRBJ2-5; 7 positions match TRBD1. CDR1 MGHDK and CDR2 SYGVNS come from the germline V gene. This CDR3 has 15 amino acids. Trimming at V came to 4 bases and at J to 2 bases, leaving 7 bases not matched to a gene. The CDR3 protein is CASSARGQPQETQYF. The CDR3 DNA follows: TGTGCCAGCAGTGCCAGGGGACAGCCACAAGAGACCCAGTACTTC.

This clonotype was observed at least ten times. The genes are TRBV20-1 and TRBJ1-4; D possibly corresponds to TRBD1 (5 bases). V was cut by 4 bases and J by 2 bases, with 11 bases left in between. The CDR3 runs 14 residues. The V gene's germline CDR1 is DFQATT and CDR2 SNEGSKA (reference sequence). The CDR3 sequence: CSATGTPTNEKLFF. CDR3 nucleotide sequence: TGCAGTGCTACCGGGACTCCTACTAATGAAAAACTGTTTTTT.

V usage is TRBV7-6 and J usage is TRBJ2-7; 9 bases agree with TRBD1. Germline V gene lookup returns CDR1 SGHVS and CDR2 FNYEAQ. The CDR3 is 17 amino acids. Losses at the gene ends were 2 bases for V and 1 base for J; bases not matched to a gene: 9. In DNA form, the CDR3 reads TGTGCCAGCAGCTTAAAGGGCATCGGACAGGGGTCCTACGAGCAGTACTTC. It translates to CASSLKGIGQGSYEQYF.

This clonotype was picked up many times. The chain is built from TRBV29-1 and TRBJ1-2, with D possibly TRBD1 on 6 matching bases. V was cut by 3 bases and J by 2 bases, with 13 bases left in between. The CDR3 is 14 amino acids. CDR1 is SQVTM and CDR2 is ANQGSEA in the germline V gene. The CDR3 region has the DNA TGCAGCGTTGAGGTGGGGGCAGGGAACTATGGCTACACCTTC. Protein sequence: CSVEVGAGNYGYTF.

This clonotype has a handful of counts. J is TRBJ1-1 and V is TRBV7-2, with no clear D. V lost 1 base and J 6 bases, leaving 9 bases between the germline ends. The CDR3 sequence is 13 residues long. Germline V lookup: CDR1 SGHTA, CDR2 FQGNSA. The CDR3 coding sequence is TGTGCCAGCAGCTTAGTTTCGCGGTCTGAAGCTTTCTTT. It is translated as CASSLVSRSEAFF.